One and the same sample provided the 5 T cell receptor beta chains below, sequenced in a study of Ad26.COV2.S vaccination and SARS-CoV-2 variants. Treatment defined: some 19 received Ad26.COV2.S at low or high dose, single or two shots; roughly five received placebo; per-sample allocation not given. Sample collection was performed on day 63 after the first vaccine or placebo injection. Libraries were prepared by immunoSEQ multiplex PCR; TCRdb keeps only in-frame clonotypes and omits some of them. In the table there are approximately 360,000 clones, about 83% of which are singletons. The starting material was peripheral blood, obtained in a trial of Ad26.COV2.S vaccine versus placebo. Receptors originate from a person between 18 and 65 years old who received the Ad26.COV2.S COVID-19 vaccine or a placebo.

J is TRBJ2-3 and V is TRBV27, with D possibly TRBD2 on 6 matching bases. The CDR3 runs to 16 residues. CDR1 MNHEY and CDR2 SMNVEV come from the germline V gene (reference sequence). Trimming left V 0 bases short and J 7 bases short, with 17 bases between. CDR3 coding DNA: TGTGCCAGCAGTTTATCGAGGCGGGGAGGTTTGAATACGCAGTATTTT. It encodes CASSLSRRGGLNTQYF.

The gene calls are TRBV7-6 and TRBJ2-1; D is possibly TRBD1 (6 bases). Deletions cut 2 bases from V and 2 bases from J, with 16 bases between. Germline V gene sequence: CDR1 SGHVS, CDR2 FNYEAQ. The CDR3 totals 17 residues. CDR3: CASSLLIRGQTYNEQFF. The CDR3 DNA is TGTGCCAGCAGCTTATTGATCAGGGGCCAAACCTACAATGAGCAGTTCTTC. Based on the CDR3 plus reference TRBV7-6 and TRBJ2-1, the full variable domain is GAGVSQSPRYKVTKRGQDVALRCDPISGHVSLYWYRQALGQGPEFLTYFNYEAQQDKSGLPNDRFSAERPEGSISTLTIQRTEQRDSAMYRCASSLLIRGQTYNEQFFGPGTRLTVL.

The rearrangement joins TRBV5-1 to TRBJ2-3; 9 nucleotides match TRBD1. Germline V gene data show CDR1 as SGHRS and CDR2 as YFSETQ. CDR3 length: 15 amino acids. J was trimmed by 3 bases and V by 4 bases; bases with no gene match: 6. The DNA for the CDR3 is TGCGCCAGCAGCCTACAGGGGGCGAGAACAGATACGCAGTATTTT. It specifies CASSLQGARTDTQYF.

The V and J genes are TRBV30 and TRBJ1-2; unclear D gene. The CDR3 is made up of 13 amino acids. Looked up from germline, CDR1 is GTSNPN and CDR2 is SVGIG (reference sequence). V was cut by 3 bases and J by 5 bases, with 13 bases left in between. In DNA form, the CDR3 reads TGTGCCTGGAGCCTCTGGGAAGCTTATGGCTACACCTTC. Translated: CAWSLWEAYGYTF.

The chain employs TRBV6-2 or TRBV6-3 and TRBJ2-2; D may be TRBD1 or TRBD2 (5 bases each). CDR1 is MNHEY, CDR2 SVGEGT, per germline. The V and J ends lost 8 bases and 4 bases respectively, with 14 bases between them. The CDR3 is 14 residues long. CDR3 in amino acids: CASGQSGGTGELFF. The CDR3 region has the DNA TGTGCCAGCGGCCAATCTGGGGGCACCGGGGAGCTGTTTTTT.